This T cell receptor beta chain is from a study of T cell responses to AZD1222 COVID-19 vaccine. Overall study context: Pooling was applied to second doses at about 4 or about 12 weeks.

This CDR3 is 13 amino acids long. Trimming left V 5 bases short and J 7 bases short, with 13 bases between. The germline V gene has CDR1 SGHTS and CDR2 YDEGEE. The study, taken as a whole, reports: Among AZD1222 vaccinees, only six or seven were seropositive at baseline. An increase in Spike-specific TCR breadth and depth was observed after two AZD1222 doses.

For this clone: Its specificity is not known.

The table came from immunoSEQ multiplex PCR; TCRdb's copy has only in-frame clones and leaves some out. Among about 100,000 clones, 92% were seen once, and the ten largest hold roughly 1.2%. This clonotype was obtained from an adult in good health. This chain uses TRBV5-8 with TRBJ1-5; D possibly corresponds to TRBD1 (6 bases). Sequenced here: peripheral blood, sampled on day 0 of AZD1222 vaccination. This chain's CDR3 is CASSWDKRQPQHF. The CDR3 region has the DNA TGTGCCAGCAGTTGGGACAAGAGGCAGCCCCAGCATTTT. The complete variable domain, with remaining parts taken from reference TRBV5-8 and TRBJ1-5, reads EAGVTQSPTHLIKTRGQQATLRCSPISGHTSVYWYQQALGLGLQFLLWYDEGEERNRGNFPPRFSGRQFPNYSSELNVNALELEDSALYLCASSWDKRQPQHFGDGTRLSIL.